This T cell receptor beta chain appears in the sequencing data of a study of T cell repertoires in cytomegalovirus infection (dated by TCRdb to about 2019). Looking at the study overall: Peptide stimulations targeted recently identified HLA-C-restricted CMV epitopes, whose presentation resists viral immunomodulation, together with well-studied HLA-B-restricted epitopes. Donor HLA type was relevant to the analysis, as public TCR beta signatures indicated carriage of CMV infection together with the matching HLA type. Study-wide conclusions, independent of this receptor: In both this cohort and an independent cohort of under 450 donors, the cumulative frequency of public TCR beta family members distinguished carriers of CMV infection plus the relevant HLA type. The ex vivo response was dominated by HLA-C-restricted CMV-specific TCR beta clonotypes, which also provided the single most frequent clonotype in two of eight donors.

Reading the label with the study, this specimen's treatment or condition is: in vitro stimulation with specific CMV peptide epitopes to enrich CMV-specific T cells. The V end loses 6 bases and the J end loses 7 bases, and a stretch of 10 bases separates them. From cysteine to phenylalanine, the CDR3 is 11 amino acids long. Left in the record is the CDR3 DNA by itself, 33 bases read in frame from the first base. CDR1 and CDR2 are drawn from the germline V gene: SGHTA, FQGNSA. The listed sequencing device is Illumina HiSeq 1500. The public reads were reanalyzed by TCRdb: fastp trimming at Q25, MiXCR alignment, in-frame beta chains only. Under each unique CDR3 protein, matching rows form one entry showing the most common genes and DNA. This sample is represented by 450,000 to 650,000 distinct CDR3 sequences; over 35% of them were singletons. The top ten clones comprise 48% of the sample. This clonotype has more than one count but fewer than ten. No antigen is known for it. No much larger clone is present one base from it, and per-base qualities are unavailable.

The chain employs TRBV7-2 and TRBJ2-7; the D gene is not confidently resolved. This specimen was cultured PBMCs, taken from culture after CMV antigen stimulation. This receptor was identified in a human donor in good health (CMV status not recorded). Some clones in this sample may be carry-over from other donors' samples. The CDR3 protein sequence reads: CASSLQWEQYF. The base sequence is TGTGCCAGCAGTCTGCAGTGGGAGCAGTACTTC.